The sequence of this TCR beta chain was determined in a study of identical twins (dated by TCRdb to the mid-2010s). Looking at the study overall: To test whether fetal clonotypes persist, this study deep-sequenced TCR alpha and beta repertoires from monozygotic twins, from unrelated adults of various ages, and from cord blood. Replicate twin experiments were performed at different times using different library preparation protocols to rule out contamination. Paper-wide results and their limitations: Recombination models systematically underestimated out-of-frame TCR alpha sharing in monozygotic twins but agreed with sharing between unrelated individuals. Compared with coincidental sharing between unrelated individuals, out-of-frame TCR alpha sequences shared between twins showed an excess of sequences with low generation probability. Because the same donors could not be followed over many years, conclusions were based on cross-sectional statistical analysis. Zero-insertion analyses could be partly confounded by invariant T cells such as MAIT and iNKT, though diverse VJ usage argued against such confounding for most clonotypes. Fewer insertions were carried by abundant cord blood beta clonotypes, a similar but weaker trend appeared in young adult naive repertoires, and no such trend appeared in memory repertoires. The excess sharing between twins in beta out-of-frame sequences was weaker because fewer shared sequences reduced the signal-to-noise ratio.

CDR1 LGHDT and CDR2 YNNKEL are derived from the germline V gene (reference sequence). Compared with germline, V lacks 4 bases and J lacks 6 bases; bases without a gene match: 11. The CDR3, from cysteine to phenylalanine, totals 18 residues. The CDR3 DNA has 54 bases and is translated from base 1. Library generation was performed with 5' RACE. The listed sequencing device is Illumina HiSeq 2000. A universal primer binding site was introduced by template switching, and a unique molecular identifier was present in the final cDNA, enabling accurate counting of TCR cDNA molecules. Specific primers in the conserved constant-segment region were used to synthesize first-strand cDNA for the TCR alpha and beta chains. To control for contamination, every cDNA library was double barcoded, receiving both a SMART-Mk sample barcode and Illumina barcodes. TruSeq adapter sequences, together with Illumina sample barcodes, were added in two successive PCR steps. TCR alpha and beta cDNA libraries were sequenced on the Illumina HiSeq platform with custom primers. Processing in the source paper ran as follows. Raw reads were processed with MiGEC to extract unique molecular identifiers, and MiXCR was used to determine CDR3 positions. Recombination models were inferred per individual with the repgenHMM and IGoR tools using an EM algorithm. Shared clonotypes were analyzed with the tcR package in R, and sharing was normalized by the product of cloneset sizes. To study raw recombination without the effects of thymic and clonal selection, out-of-frame nonproductive sequences were analyzed. TCRdb reprocessing: public reads trimmed at Q25 with fastp, clones called with MiXCR, in-frame beta chains kept. Each entry is one CDR3 protein sequence, shown with its most common DNA and genes. The V and J calls and clone size are TCRdb's, not the authors'. The sample table holds about 530,000 distinct CDR3 sequences, of which around 15% were seen once. In total, the top ten clones hold about 0.47% of the sample.

Every donor was a healthy Caucasian. Three pairs of female monozygotic twins, all aged about 18 to 29 years, made up the twin cohort. CD4+ and CD8+ T cell populations were isolated with positive isolation kits from Invitrogen. As regards this clonotype: The specificity of this receptor is unknown. Nothing much larger sits one base from this clone, and base qualities are not available.

These sequences were also reported in another study, on yellow fever vaccine responses in identical twins. The second study's authors report: The T cell response to vaccination in identical twins was reported by the authors to appear partly convergent and partly personalized. In identical twins, the study followed T cell clones that responded to the vaccine with precision.

The clonotype was recovered from a young woman in good health. The chain is made from TRBV3-1 and TRBJ2-1; 14 of the junction bases match TRBD2. The specimen sequenced was CD4+ T cells sorted from blood. The DNA sequence is as follows: TGTGCCAGCAGCCCGGGGAGGGGACTAGCGGGAGTGAGCAATGAGCAGTTCTTC. Translated, this gives CASSPGRGLAGVSNEQFF.